This passage covers 7 T cell receptor delta chains from one sample sequenced in a study of γδ T cells in repeated Plasmodium falciparum infection. TCRdb reprocessed the multiplex PCR reads through CATT. The sample contains about 51,000 delta-chain clones, roughly 2% of which appear only once. Gammadelta T cells were flow-sorted from PBMC into Vgamma9/Vdelta2+ and Vdelta2-negative populations for bulk analysis. Input material: gamma-delta T cells from blood. These receptors were taken from a pool of human donors (malaria-infected and uninfected, not separated).

This clone came up many times. The rearrangement links TRDV1 to TRDJ1, with TRDD3 identical over 8 bases. Germline matching of the DNA provided the J gene here, since TCRdb leaves it blank. Germline assignment: CDR1 TSWWSYY and CDR2 QGS. The CDR3 runs 14 residues. After removal of 2 bases from V and 7 bases from J, the junction contained 6 bases not matched to a gene. The CDR3 sequence: CALGESPWGTKLIF. CDR3 nucleotides: TGTGCTCTTGGGGAAAGTCCCTGGGGGACTAAACTCATCTTT.

A note on this clone: This DNA's translation differs at residue 10 from TCRdb's protein, which comes from a much larger clone; a read error is likely, and the protein shown is translated from the DNA. Here the CDR3 reads CALGEEVGVVVLGGIRSLNTDKLIF. CDR3 in DNA: TGTGCTCTTGGGGAAGAAGTGGGAGTGGTCGTCCTAGGGGGGATACGATCCCTGAACACCGATAAACTCATCTTT. This chain joins TRDV1 and TRDJ1; 10 nucleotides agree with TRDD3. The J gene is absent in TCRdb and was assigned here via DNA matching to germline. The CDR3 totals 25 residues. V was clipped by 2 bases and J by 0 bases; unmatched bases: 30. Germline V CDR1 and CDR2: TSWWSYY, QGS.

This clone occurred a few times. TCRdb pairs this DNA with a much larger clone's protein that differs at residues 4 and 12, likely a read error; the protein shown was translated from the DNA. The genes are TRDV1 and TRDJ1; 8 positions match TRDD3. TCRdb leaves out the J gene; it was filled in here by matching the DNA to germline. This CDR3 region has 20 residues. Germline CDR1 reads TSWWSYY; CDR2 reads QGS. CDR3 residues: CALWEQFHVLGGFAHLKLIF. CDR3 nucleotide sequence: TGTGCTCTTTGGGAACAATTCCACGTACTGGGGGGTTTTGCACATTTGAAACTCATCTTT.

This clone turned up a few times. The mismatch at residue 11 between this DNA's translation and the TCRdb protein of a much larger clone likely reflects a read error; the protein shown is translated from the DNA. V is TRDV2 and J is TRDJ1, with 12 bases aligning to TRDD3. The J gene is not listed in TCRdb, so it was assigned here from a DNA match to germline. V gave up 2 bases and J gave up 0 bases; unmatched junction bases: 21. The CDR3 consists of 22 residues. CDR1 is GEAIGNYY and CDR2 is EKD in the germline V gene. Written as DNA, the CDR3 is TGTGCCTGTGACATTATAACTGGGGGATACAGACAAACCTCACAAGACACCGATAAACTCATCTTT. Encoded protein: CACDIITGGYRQTSQDTDKLIF.

The sample holds many counts of this clone. This DNA translates differently at residue 11 from the TCRdb protein, which is that of a much larger clone; a read error is likely, and the protein shown is the DNA's own translation. V gene TRDV2 combines with J gene TRDJ3, with D uncertain. TCRdb lists no J gene, so it was determined here by aligning the DNA to germline. The CDR3 has 17 amino acids. Per the germline V gene, CDR1 is GEAIGNYY and CDR2 is EKD. The CDR3 DNA reads TGTGCCTGTGACACCTTAGACGGCTCCTGGAACACCCGACAGATGTTTTTC. This sequence encodes CACDTLDGSWNTRQMFF.

This clone has more than one count but fewer than ten. The protein in TCRdb stems from a much larger clone and differs at residue 12 from this DNA's translation, likely a read error; here the protein is translated from the DNA. The chain has TRDV1 and TRDJ1; TRDD2 might be the D (5 bases). CDR1 and CDR2 from the germline V gene are TSWWSYY and QGS. The CDR3 extends over 13 amino acids. CDR3 in DNA: TGTGCTCTTGGGTCCCCCTTCTCCGATAAACTCACCTTT. Amino acid sequence: CALGSPFSDKLTF.

The table lists this clone with many counts. A far larger clone is a single base away, which makes a read error likely. Other DNA sequences in the sample encode the same CDR3. No J gene was called, and the V gene is TRDV1; TRDD3 reflects the table's D call only, with no check against the DNA. The CDR3 runs to 21 residues. Germline loops: CDR1 TSWWSYY, CDR2 QGS. Written as DNA, the CDR3 is TGTGCTCTTGGGAAAAGGTTACTACTTTGGGGGATACCCATGGCGTCCGATAAGCTCATCTTT. Its translation is CALGKRLLLWGIPMASDKLIF.